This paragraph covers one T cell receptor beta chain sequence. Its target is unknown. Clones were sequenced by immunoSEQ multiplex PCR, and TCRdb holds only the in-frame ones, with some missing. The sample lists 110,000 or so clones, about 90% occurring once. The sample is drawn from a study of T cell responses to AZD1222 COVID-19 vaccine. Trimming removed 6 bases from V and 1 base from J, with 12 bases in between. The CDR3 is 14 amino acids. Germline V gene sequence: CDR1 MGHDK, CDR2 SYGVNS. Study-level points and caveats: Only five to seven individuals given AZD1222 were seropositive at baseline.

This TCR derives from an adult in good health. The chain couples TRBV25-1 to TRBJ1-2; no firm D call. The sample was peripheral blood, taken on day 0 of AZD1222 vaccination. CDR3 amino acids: CASSLGGSNYGYTF. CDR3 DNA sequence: TGTGCCAGCAGCCTTGGCGGCAGTAACTATGGCTACACCTTC.